The 2 T cell receptor beta chains below were found in one sample sequenced in a study of T cells after yellow fever vaccination. MiXCR, run by TCRdb on the 5' RACE reads, gives a single entry per CDR3 protein. This repertoire shows a few hundred thousand distinct CDR3 sequences, roughly 4% found once; its top ten account for 15% to 20%. The specimen was PBMCs, collected 15 days after the yellow fever booster vaccination. The receptors derive from a man aged 18 to 35 who received the YFV17D yellow fever vaccine.

This clonotype was seen at least ten times. V usage is TRBV6-5 and J usage is TRBJ1-2; D is undetermined. Germline V lookup: CDR1 MNHEY, CDR2 SVGAGI. This CDR3 is 13 amino acids long. Trimming removed 5 bases from V and 6 bases from J, with 13 bases in between. As DNA, the CDR3 is TGTGCCAGCAGTCCCATTACGTGGGATGGCTACACCTTC. It codes for CASSPITWDGYTF.

This clonotype was found many times. The V call is TRBV20-1, the J call TRBJ1-6; 8 bases line up with TRBD1. Looked up from germline, CDR1 is DFQATT and CDR2 is SNEGSKA (reference sequence). This CDR3 contains 14 residues. After removal of 6 bases from V and 7 bases from J, the junction contained 8 bases not matched to a gene. CDR3 in amino acids: CSAGTGRENSPLHF. CDR3 nucleotides: TGCAGTGCCGGGACAGGACGGGAAAATTCACCCCTCCACTTT.